The clone carrying this T cell receptor (beta chain) came up once. Sampling of blood occurred at baseline, cycle 4 day 1, and cycle 7 day 1. The sample comes from a study of OX40 agonist ivuxolimab in advanced cancers. At the level of the study: Age averaged around 58 years (range 23 to 79), and more than 80% were male. Three dose-escalation patients had partial responses: one with hepatocellular carcinoma and two with cutaneous melanoma.

The CDR3 covers 14 residues. Trimming removed 4 bases from V and 5 bases from J, with 15 bases in between. The germline gives CDR1 SGHKS, CDR2 YYEKEE (reference sequence). The repertoire was sequenced with immunoSEQ multiplex PCR; TCRdb's copy has only in-frame clones and lacks some. The sample consists of about 70,000 clones, approximately 89% of them appearing once. The TCR sequence derives from an adult with an advanced solid tumor such as melanoma, head and neck, liver or kidney cancer. The material was CD4+ or CD8+ T cells sorted from blood, obtained in a trial of the OX40 agonist ivuxolimab. The V and J genes are TRBV5-5 and TRBJ1-2; possible D gene TRBD1, 6 bases. The CDR3 sequence is CASSPVGGGYGYTF. The CDR3 nucleotides read TGTGCCAGCAGCCCGGTAGGGGGAGGGTATGGCTACACCTTC.